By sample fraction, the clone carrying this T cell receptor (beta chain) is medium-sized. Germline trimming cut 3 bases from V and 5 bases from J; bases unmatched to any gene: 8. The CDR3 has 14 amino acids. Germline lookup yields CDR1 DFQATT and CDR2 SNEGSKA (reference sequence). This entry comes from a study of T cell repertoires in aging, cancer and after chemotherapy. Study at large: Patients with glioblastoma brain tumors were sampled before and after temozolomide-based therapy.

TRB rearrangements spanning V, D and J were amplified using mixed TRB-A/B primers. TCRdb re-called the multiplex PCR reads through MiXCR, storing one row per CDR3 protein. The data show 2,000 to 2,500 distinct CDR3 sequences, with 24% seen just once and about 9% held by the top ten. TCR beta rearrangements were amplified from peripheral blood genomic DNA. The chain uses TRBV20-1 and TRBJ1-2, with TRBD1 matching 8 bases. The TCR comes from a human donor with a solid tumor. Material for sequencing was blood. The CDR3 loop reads CSASPRQGKYGYTF. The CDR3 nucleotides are TGCAGTGCTAGCCCCAGACAGGGGAAGTATGGCTACACCTTC.